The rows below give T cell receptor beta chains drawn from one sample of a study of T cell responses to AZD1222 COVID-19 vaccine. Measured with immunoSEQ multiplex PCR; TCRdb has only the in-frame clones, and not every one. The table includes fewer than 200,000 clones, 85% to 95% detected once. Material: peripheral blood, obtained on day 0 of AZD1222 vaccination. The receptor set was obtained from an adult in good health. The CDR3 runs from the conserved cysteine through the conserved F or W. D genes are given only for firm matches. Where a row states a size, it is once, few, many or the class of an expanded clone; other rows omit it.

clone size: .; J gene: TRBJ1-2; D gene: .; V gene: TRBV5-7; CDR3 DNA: TGTGCCAGCAGCCGGCCTCCAGAGGGCTACACCTTC; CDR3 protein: CASSRPPEGYTF
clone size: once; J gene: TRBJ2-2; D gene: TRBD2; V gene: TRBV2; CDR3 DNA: TGTGCCAGCAGACTAGCGGGAGGGGACACCGGGGAGCTGTTTTTT; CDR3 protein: CASRLAGGDTGELFF
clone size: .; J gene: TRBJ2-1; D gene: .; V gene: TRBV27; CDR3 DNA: TGTGCCAGCAGTCCCCAACCGGATGAGCAGTTCTTC; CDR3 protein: CASSPQPDEQFF
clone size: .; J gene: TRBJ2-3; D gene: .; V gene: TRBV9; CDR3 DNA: TGTGCCAGCAGCGAAACTGGCGGTAGCACAGATACGCAGTATTTT; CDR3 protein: CASSETGGSTDTQYF
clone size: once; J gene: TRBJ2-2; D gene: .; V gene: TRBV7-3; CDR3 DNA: TGTGCCAGCGGGACATCGAACACCGGGGAGCTGTTTTTT; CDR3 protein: CASGTSNTGELFF
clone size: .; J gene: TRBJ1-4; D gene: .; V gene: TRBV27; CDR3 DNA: TGTGCCAGCAGTTTTAGTCAGGGGTATAATGAAAAACTGTTTTTT; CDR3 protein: CASSFSQGYNEKLFF
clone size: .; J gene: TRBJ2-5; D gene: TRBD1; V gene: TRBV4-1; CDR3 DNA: TGCGCCAGCAGTCGACATACAGGGGGCGTGAAGGAGACCCAGTACTTC; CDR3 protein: CASSRHTGGVKETQYF
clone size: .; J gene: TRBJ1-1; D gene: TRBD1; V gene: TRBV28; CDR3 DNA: TGTGCCATCGGGACAGTGAATATTGAAGCTTTCTTT; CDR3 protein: CAIGTVNIEAFF
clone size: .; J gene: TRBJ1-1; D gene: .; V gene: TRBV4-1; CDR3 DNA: TGCGCCAGCAGCCAAGGGAAGGTTAAGGCTTTCTTT; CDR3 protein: CASSQGKVKAFF
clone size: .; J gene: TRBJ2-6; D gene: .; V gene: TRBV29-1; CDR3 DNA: TGCAGCGTTGAGGACGAAAGGGCCTCTGGGGCCAACGTCCTGACTTTC; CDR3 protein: CSVEDERASGANVLTF
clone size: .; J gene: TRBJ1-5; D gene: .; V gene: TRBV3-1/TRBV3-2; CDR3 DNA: TGTGCCAGCAGCCAAGCATCGGGGAATCAGCCCCAGCATTTT; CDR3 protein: CASSQASGNQPQHF
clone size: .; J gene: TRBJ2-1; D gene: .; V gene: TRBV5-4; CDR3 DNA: TGTGCCACCGCCTGGTCAAGCTCCTACAATGAGCAGTTCTTC; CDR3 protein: CATAWSSSYNEQFF
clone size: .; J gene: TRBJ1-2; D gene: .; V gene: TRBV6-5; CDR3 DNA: TGTGCCAGCAGTTATCATCAGACGGAGGATGGCTACACCTTC; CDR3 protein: CASSYHQTEDGYTF
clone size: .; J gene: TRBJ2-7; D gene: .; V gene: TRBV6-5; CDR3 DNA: TGTGCCAGCAGTTACTCGGTACAGGTCAACGAGCAGTACTTC; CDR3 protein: CASSYSVQVNEQYF
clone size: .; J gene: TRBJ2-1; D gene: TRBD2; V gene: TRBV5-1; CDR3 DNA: TGCGCCAGCAGCTCGACTAGCGGGGGGGCAAGGGAGCAGTTCTTC; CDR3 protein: CASSSTSGGAREQFF
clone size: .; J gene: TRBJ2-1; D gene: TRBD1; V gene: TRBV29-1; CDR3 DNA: TGCAGCGTTGAAGGGACAGGGACCAACTACAATGAGCAGTTCTTC; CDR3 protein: CSVEGTGTNYNEQFF